Described below is a single T cell receptor (beta chain) sequence and its context. Its cognate antigen is unknown. V gave up 3 bases and J gave up 3 bases, with 11 bases separating them. Germline CDR1 reads ENHRY; CDR2 reads SYGVKD. The CDR3 extends over 15 amino acids. This sample was taken from a study of OX40 agonist ivuxolimab in advanced cancers. For the study at large: Ivuxolimab, which is an agonistic anti-OX40 (CD134) antibody, was administered to the patients. Overall study results and limits: Average numbers of expanded clones were greater in CD8+ T cells than in CD4+. The antigen specificity of the peripheral T cells (those that were expanded) was not determined.

The data were produced by immunoSEQ multiplex PCR, yet TCRdb's version contains in-frame clones alone and is incomplete. The sample comprises about 95,000 clones, approximately 85% of which are singletons, and less than 5% rests with the top ten. This clonotype was sampled from an adult with an advanced solid tumor such as melanoma, head and neck, liver or kidney cancer. Sequences were derived from CD4+ or CD8+ T cells sorted from blood, sampled in a trial of the OX40 agonist ivuxolimab. V is TRBV10-3 and J is TRBJ2-2, with D possibly matching TRBD1 (6 bases). The CDR3 nucleotides read TGTGCCATCAGTGATCGAGGGGGAGACACCGGGGAGCTGTTTTTT. This translates into CAISDRGGDTGELFF.